Included here is one T cell receptor (beta chain) sequence, with context. These data belong to a study of Ad26.COV2.S vaccination and SARS-CoV-2 variants. In the study overall: Ad26.COV2.S shots went into the muscle once or twice, 56 days apart.

Trimming removed 0 bases from V and 5 bases from J; junction bases left unmatched: 1. The germline V gene encodes CDR1 MNHNY and CDR2 SVGAGI (reference sequence). This CDR3 contains 14 residues. The sample's treatment: over 15 received Ad26.COV2.S at low or high dose, single or two shots; 5 received placebo; per-sample allocation not given. Vaccine and placebo recipients were sampled on day 63 after the first injection. Profiled with immunoSEQ multiplex PCR; TCRdb holds only in-frame clones, not every one. This sample carries a few hundred thousand clones, 87% of them seen once, and the ten largest clones take around 3.5%.

V gene TRBV6-6 combines with J gene TRBJ1-5; the match to TRBD1 covers 7 bases. The sample was peripheral blood, taken in a trial of Ad26.COV2.S vaccine versus placebo. This clonotype originated in a person aged 18-65 years who received the Ad26.COV2.S COVID-19 vaccine or a placebo. This CDR3 is CASSYSTGDQPQHF. The CDR3 coding sequence is TGTGCCAGCAGTTACTCTACAGGGGATCAGCCCCAGCATTTT.